Following are 31 T cell receptor beta chains from one sample sequenced in a study of regulatory T cells in long-lasting Graves disease (dated by TCRdb to the early 2020s). The time point label of this sample denotes: newly diagnosed GD, antithyroid drugs for less than 3 months. For both TCR sequencing and RNA sequencing, RNA was extracted from PBMCs in TRIzol. The method was multiplex PCR. These reads were obtained on an Illumina HiSeq 4000. CDR3 regions were amplified by Arm-PCR with iRepertoire HTBI primers to construct TCR beta libraries. TCRdb cleaned the public reads at Q25 with fastp, built clones with MiXCR and kept in-frame beta chains. CDR3 protein sequences are deduplicated, and each keeps its most common genes and DNA. This sample lists 350,000 to 500,000 distinct CDR3 sequences; 12% to 15% were detected once. Together, the top ten hold approximately 15% of the sample. The sample also formed part of further work on T cells in Graves' hyperthyroidism and ophthalmopathy.

This specimen consisted of peripheral blood mononuclear cells (PBMCs), obtained at new diagnosis, from a patient treated with antithyroid drugs. These receptors all stem from a woman in her forties or fifties with Graves disease. Donor details come from another sample of the same person, matched by shared clones.

This clonotype was detected many times. The rearrangement joins TRBV12-3 or TRBV12-4 to TRBJ2-2, with 8 bases lining up with TRBD1. The CDR3 covers 18 residues. Losses at the gene ends were 3 bases for V and 7 bases for J; bases not matched to a gene: 16. The CDR3 nucleotides read TGTGCCAGCAGTTTCTCTCCCGGACAGGGTTTCTTCGTCGGGGAGCTGTTTTTT. Its protein product is CASSFSPGQGFFVGELFF.

This clonotype was counted many times. The genes are TRBV3-1 and TRBJ2-5; D is possibly TRBD1 or TRBD2 (5 bases each). Germline CDR1 LGHDT, CDR2 YNNKEL (reference sequence). Trimming took 11 bases from V and 9 from J, leaving 19 bases between them. The CDR3 runs 12 residues. This CDR3 reads CAVGATVRPQYF. In DNA form, the CDR3 reads TGTGCCGTCGGGGCAACCGTTAGGCCCCAGTACTTC.

V and J are TRBV7-2 and TRBJ2-5, with D uncertain. The V end lost 5 bases, the J end lost 6 bases, and 16 bases lay between the germline ends. Germline-derived CDR1 and CDR2 are SGHTA and FQGNSA. The CDR3 is 14 residues long. The CDR3 nucleotides read TGTGCCAGCAGCCCCCTGTCTAGTATAAAGACCCAGTACTTC. This sequence encodes CASSPLSSIKTQYF.

Only one count was recorded for this clonotype. The chain couples TRBV28 to TRBJ2-1, with 7 nucleotides matching TRBD1. The CDR3 covers 17 residues. V lost 4 bases and J lost 9; bases outside the gene matches: 18. CDR1 and CDR2 from the germline V gene are MDHEN and SYDVKM. The CDR3 is CASSSHPGQYGDSEQFF. CDR3 DNA sequence: TGTGCCAGCAGTTCCCACCCAGGTCAGTATGGGGACAGTGAGCAGTTCTTC.

This clonotype showed up many times. The rearrangement joins TRBV11-2 to TRBJ2-2, with 14 positions matching TRBD2. The germline CDR1 and CDR2 sequences are SGHAT and FQNNGV. Unmatched junction bases numbered 1, after V lost 3 bases and J lost 1 base. This CDR3 comprises 17 residues. Here the CDR3 reads CASSFGLAGGNTGELFF. In DNA form, the CDR3 reads TGTGCCAGCAGCTTCGGACTAGCGGGAGGGAACACCGGGGAGCTGTTTTTT.

Many counts were recorded for this clonotype. This chain joins TRBV6-1 and TRBJ2-7, with 11 bases lining up with TRBD2. Germline V gene data show CDR1 as MNHNS and CDR2 as SASEGT. The V and J ends lost 7 bases and 0 bases, in that order; junction bases with no gene match: 11. The CDR3 runs 17 residues. The CDR3 loop reads CASTRGLADLNSYEQYF. The CDR3, as DNA: TGTGCCAGCACCCGGGGACTAGCGGACCTTAACTCCTACGAGCAGTACTTC.

This clonotype was found many times. Relative to the germline gene, one junction end is altered; a read error may explain this. The genes are TRBV5-1 and TRBJ1-3, with D tentatively TRBD1 (6 bases). CDR1 is SGHRS and CDR2 is YFSETQ in the germline V gene. CDR3 length: 15 residues. CDR3 nucleotide sequence: TGTGCCAGCAGCGCCACAGGGAACTCTGGAAACACCATATATTTT. Translating it yields CASSATGNSGNTIYF.

This clonotype has a count of ten or more. The chain is built from TRBV29-1 and TRBJ2-5, with 7 bases lining up with TRBD1. CDR3 length equals 15 residues. V lost 4 bases, J lost 7 bases, and 15 bases stayed unmatched. CDR1 SQVTM and CDR2 ANQGSEA come from the germline V gene. The CDR3 spells CSVGDSPSGLGTQYF. For the CDR3, the DNA is TGCAGCGTTGGGGACAGTCCGTCGGGTCTGGGGACCCAGTACTTC.

The chain has TRBV5-1 and TRBJ1-5; D uncertain. This CDR3 contains 13 residues. The V end lost 0 bases, the J end lost 3 bases, and 4 bases lay between the germline ends. Germline CDR1 SGHRS, CDR2 YFSETQ. CDR3 region: CASSLDDNQPQHF. The CDR3, as DNA: TGCGCCAGCAGCTTGGATGACAATCAGCCCCAGCATTTT.

This clonotype has just one count. The chain is built from TRBV19 and TRBJ2-4, with D possibly called TRBD1 or TRBD2 (6 bases each). The germline V gene has CDR1 LNHDA and CDR2 SQIVND (reference sequence). The V gene lost 1 base and the J gene lost 0 bases, with 28 bases spanning the gap. CDR3 length equals 22 residues. CDR3: CASSIVGGGTSPHSLAKNIQYF. Written as DNA, the CDR3 is TGTGCCAGTAGTATAGTCGGAGGGGGGACCTCGCCCCATTCATTAGCCAAAAACATTCAGTACTTC.

This clonotype was observed a few times. The J gene is TRBJ1-1, the V gene TRBV20-1; D is unclear. Germline V gene sequence: CDR1 DFQATT, CDR2 SNEGSKA (reference sequence). This CDR3 has 10 amino acids. Trimming shortened V by 6 bases and J by 9 bases, and 11 bases separated the two germline ends. The CDR3 DNA is TGCAGTGCCGCAGTGGGTAAAGCTTTCTTT. It codes for CSAAVGKAFF.

Turning to this clonotype: This may arise from a read error, as a much more abundant clone is one base away. The CDR3 region has the DNA TGTGCCACCCGAGGGGGTGTACACAATGGGCAGTTCTTC. This gives the protein CATRGGVHNGQFF. The chain links TRBV24-1 to TRBJ2-1, with D perhaps TRBD1 (6 bases). The CDR3 is 13 amino acids. Germline V gene data show CDR1 as KGHDR and CDR2 as SFDVKD.

Ten or more counts support this clonotype. The V call is TRBV7-3, the J call TRBJ1-1; TRBD1 aligns across 8 bases. V trimming: 0 bases; J trimming: 3 bases; junction bases outside the gene matches: 3. CDR1 is SGHTA, CDR2 FQGTGA, per germline. The CDR3 is 15 residues long. CDR3: CASSLTGTGDTEAFF. CDR3 in DNA: TGTGCCAGCAGCTTAACAGGGACAGGCGACACTGAAGCTTTCTTT.

This clonotype has at least ten counts. The CDR3 DNA follows: TGTGCCAGCACGTCCGGGACTCCCAACACCGGGGAGCTGTTTTTT. Its protein is CASTSGTPNTGELFF. J is TRBJ2-2 and V is TRBV27; a possible D gene is TRBD2 (6 bases). Germline assignment: CDR1 MNHEY and CDR2 SMNVEV (reference sequence). Trimming took 7 bases from V and 2 from J, leaving 14 bases between them. There are 15 residues in the CDR3.

This clonotype was detected ten times or more. This chain joins TRBV12-3 or TRBV12-4 and TRBJ1-2; TRBD1 matches at 12 bases. J was trimmed by 8 bases and V by 6 bases; bases with no gene match: 10. This CDR3 comprises 15 residues. The CDR3 protein is CASSPTGTGGSGYTF. The CDR3, as DNA: TGTGCCAGCAGCCCCACCGGGACAGGGGGCAGCGGCTACACCTTC.

This clonotype showed up many times. The chain recombines TRBV4-2 with TRBJ2-7, with D unresolved. Germline loops: CDR1 LGHNA, CDR2 YNFKEQ. Deletions cut 1 base from V and 0 bases from J, with 10 bases between. The CDR3 is made up of 15 amino acids. The CDR3 bases are TGTGCCAGCAGCCAAGCTGGCCCTCCCTCCTACGAGCAGTACTTC. This encodes CASSQAGPPSYEQYF.

This clonotype was detected ten times or more. The chain has TRBV29-1 and TRBJ2-1; weak D call: TRBD1 (6 bases). Germline CDR1 is SQVTM and CDR2 is ANQGSEA. The CDR3 runs 14 residues. Trimming cost V 6 bases and J 0 bases, with 12 bases left between them. The CDR3 DNA sequence: TGCAGCGTGGCGAACAGGGTCTCCTACAATGAGCAGTTCTTC. Protein sequence: CSVANRVSYNEQFF.

In this sample, this clonotype turned up many times. In nucleotides, the CDR3 is TGTGCCAGCAGTGAAGTGGGTAGCGGGAGTTCAGGGACCGGGGAGCTGTTTTTT. Protein sequence: CASSEVGSGSSGTGELFF. The chain combines TRBV2 with TRBJ2-2, with 9 positions matching TRBD2. CDR3 size: 18 residues. Trimming cost V 1 base and J 5 bases; bases outside gene matches: 11. Germline values: CDR1 SNHLY, CDR2 FYNNEI.

This clonotype was detected many times. The chain is built from TRBV20-1 and TRBJ2-1; D call uncertain. The CDR3 consists of 11 residues. Germline values: CDR1 DFQATT, CDR2 SNEGSKA (reference sequence). Between the trimmed V and J ends, which lost 2 bases and 5 bases, there was a span of 4 bases. The CDR3 loop reads CSARRNNEQFF. CDR3 coding DNA: TGCAGTGCTAGAAGAAACAATGAGCAGTTCTTC.

In this sample, this clonotype turned up a few times. CDR3 nucleotide sequence: TGTGCCAGCAGCCAAGGAACCGGGACAGGGTCCGACGAGCAGTACTTC. Translation: CASSQGTGTGSDEQYF. The V and J genes are TRBV4-2 and TRBJ2-7, with TRBD1 identical over 9 bases. The CDR3 has 16 residues. Germline V gene sequence: CDR1 LGHNA, CDR2 YNFKEQ. V lost 1 base to trimming and J lost 5 bases; unmatched junction nucleotides: 9.

The table lists this clonotype with many counts. This chain links TRBV12-3 or TRBV12-4 with TRBJ2-3; 8 positions match TRBD2. CDR3 size: 14 residues. The V segment lost 3 bases and the J segment 1 base; nucleotides outside the gene matches: 0. Here the CDR3 DNA reads TGTGCCAGCAGTTTGCGGGGGGGCACAGATACGCAGTATTTT. Its protein product is CASSLRGGTDTQYF.

As regards this clonotype: Possible read error: a much larger clone is one base away. The gene calls are TRBV30 and TRBJ1-1; no definite D call. The CDR3 covers 12 residues. Germline assignment: CDR1 GTSNPN and CDR2 SVGIG (reference sequence). V gave up 5 bases and J gave up 4 bases, with 11 bases separating them. The CDR3 DNA sequence: TGTGCCTGGGTCCTGGGGTCCACTGAAGCTTTCTTT. This gives the protein CAWVLGSTEAFF.

This clonotype has a handful of counts. This chain connects TRBV5-1 to TRBJ2-1, with 11 nucleotides matching TRBD2. Germline values: CDR1 SGHRS, CDR2 YFSETQ. V was clipped by 4 bases and J by 0 bases; unmatched bases: 6. The CDR3 runs 17 residues. Written as DNA, the CDR3 is TGCGCCAGCAGCCCCTTAGCGGGGGGGAGCTCCTACAATGAGCAGTTCTTC. Its translation: CASSPLAGGSSYNEQFF.

The chain uses TRBV7-9 and TRBJ1-2; D is perhaps TRBD1 (6 bases). The CDR3 has 15 residues. V lost 4 bases and J lost 6, with 18 bases in between. CDR1 and CDR2 (germline): SEHNR, FQNEAQ (reference sequence). The DNA of the CDR3 is TGTGCCAGCAGCTCATATGACAGGCCGTATGATGGCTACACCTTC. Translating gives CASSSYDRPYDGYTF. Complete variable domain (other parts from reference TRBV7-9 and TRBJ1-2): DTGVSQNPRHKITKRGQNVTFRCDPISEHNRLYWYRQTLGQGPEFLTYFQNEAQLEKSRLLSDRFSAERPKGSFSTLEIQRTEQGDSAMYLCASSSYDRPYDGYTFGSGTRLTVV.

V gene TRBV9 combines with J gene TRBJ2-5; 8 bases line up with TRBD1. V trimming: 0 bases; J trimming: 4 bases; junction bases outside the gene matches: 8. The CDR3 totals 16 residues. Germline assignment: CDR1 SGDLS and CDR2 YYNGEE. In DNA, the CDR3 is TGTGCCAGCAGCGTAGCTACCGGGACAGGCGTAGAGACCCAGTACTTC. This sequence encodes CASSVATGTGVETQYF.

This clonotype was counted a few times. This chain links TRBV6-5 with TRBJ1-6, with unresolved D. Germline V CDR1 and CDR2: MNHEY, SVGAGI. V was trimmed by 0 bases and J by 15 bases, leaving 12 bases between them. The CDR3 contains 13 residues. DNA of the CDR3: TGTGCCAGCAGTTACTCTGCCAGAAATGACCTCCACTTT. Its translation is CASSYSARNDLHF.

This clonotype has ten or more counts. The gene calls are TRBV15 and TRBJ2-1; TRBD2 is a possible D gene (5 bases). V lost 5 bases to trimming and J lost 3 bases, with 14 bases between them. From germline, CDR1 is LNHNV and CDR2 YYDKDF (reference sequence). The CDR3 has 15 residues. The chain's CDR3 is CATSPRREGYNEQFF. The CDR3, as DNA: TGTGCCACCAGCCCGCGACGTGAGGGCTACAATGAGCAGTTCTTC.

The chain uses TRBV18 and TRBJ2-7; no clear D gene. The V gene lost 3 bases and the J gene lost 1 base, with 13 bases spanning the gap. Germline V gene lookup returns CDR1 KGHSH and CDR2 LQKENI. The CDR3 has 15 residues. Here the CDR3 DNA reads TGTGCCAGCTCACCGCCGACTTTTCGTTCCTACGAGCAGTACTTC. This encodes CASSPPTFRSYEQYF.

This clonotype occurred many times. The J gene is TRBJ2-2, the V gene TRBV6-5; tentative D call: TRBD2 (7 bases). Germline CDR1 reads MNHEY; CDR2 reads SVGAGI. The V end lost 2 bases, the J end lost 4 bases, and 11 bases lay between the germline ends. CDR3 length equals 15 residues. The CDR3 is CASSYGGAPTGELFF. As DNA, the CDR3 is TGTGCCAGCAGTTACGGGGGGGCGCCCACCGGGGAGCTGTTTTTT.

The sample holds many counts of this clonotype. The rearrangement links TRBV29-1 to TRBJ2-1; 7 bases fit TRBD2. There are 13 residues in the CDR3. Germline V CDR1 and CDR2: SQVTM, ANQGSEA. V trimming: 7 bases; J trimming: 2 bases; junction bases outside the gene matches: 5. CDR3 protein: CSGERETYNEQFF. In DNA form, the CDR3 reads TGCAGCGGGGAGCGGGAAACCTACAATGAGCAGTTCTTC.

This clonotype was observed at least ten times. The rearrangement joins TRBV7-9 to TRBJ2-7; D remains ambiguous. Trimming removed 1 base at V and 7 bases at J, with 17 bases between. This CDR3 has 15 residues. CDR1 is SEHNR, CDR2 FQNEAQ, per germline (reference sequence). In nucleotides, the CDR3 is TGTGCCAGCAGCTTAGTAGCACTGCGTCTTGGGGAGCAGTACTTC. Its protein is CASSLVALRLGEQYF.